This T cell receptor (beta chain) comes out of a study of OX40 agonist ivuxolimab in advanced cancers. Study background: Participants averaged approximately 60 years of age (range about 23 to 90) and were 82.7% male. General study results and limits: On average, a greater number of expanded clones characterised CD8+ T cells relative to CD4+. Partial responders at 0.1-3.0 mg/kg showed near-lowest clonal expansion.

V was trimmed by 4 bases and J by 8 bases, leaving 17 bases between them. Per the germline V gene, CDR1 is SQVTM and CDR2 is ANQGSEA. This CDR3 region has 14 residues. Using immunoSEQ multiplex PCR, the repertoire was profiled, and TCRdb retains in-frame clones only, with some absent. The repertoire consists of some 47,000 clones, with 80% occurring once and the leading ten covering about 7%. Worth noting for this clone: The antigen is unknown.

The sequenced sample was CD4+ or CD8+ T cells sorted from blood, obtained in a trial of the OX40 agonist ivuxolimab. The chain employs TRBV29-1 and TRBJ1-4, with D tentatively TRBD1 (6 bases). The receptor comes from an adult with an advanced solid tumor such as melanoma, head and neck, liver or kidney cancer. The CDR3 DNA reads TGCAGCGTTGGTTTGTCGGGGGGCCGCGAAAAACTGTTTTTT. Translation: CSVGLSGGREKLFF. Full variable domain (outside the CDR3, taken from reference TRBV29-1 and TRBJ1-4): SAVISQKPSRDICQRGTSLTIQCQVDSQVTMMFWYRQQPGQSLTLIATANQGSEATYESGFVIDKFPISRPNLTFSTLTVSNMSPEDSSIYLCSVGLSGGREKLFFGSGTQLSVL.